These T cell receptor beta chains were read from a single sample in a study of graft-versus-host responses after intestinal transplantation. Repertoires were generated with immunoSEQ multiplex PCR, while TCRdb's copy carries only in-frame clones and drops some. The table lists under 140,000 clones, about 94% of them singletons. These receptors have no identified antigens. The sample consisted of unstimulated CD8+ T cells sorted from spleen or lymph node cells, taken before intestinal transplant. Receptors originate from a human donor who received an intestinal transplant. Each CDR3 is given with its conserved first and last residue. A D gene is named only where the DNA matches it firmly. Clone size is shown for a subset of rows, as once, few, many or a class of expanded clone.

V: TRBV11-2; J: TRBJ1-1; D: .; size: .; length: 15; CDR3: CASSPSGKMNTEAFF; DNA: TGTGCCAGCAGCCCCTCCGGGAAGATGAACACTGAAGCTTTCTTT
V: TRBV7-9; J: TRBJ1-2; D: .; size: .; length: 14; CDR3: CASSLEPTNYGYTF; DNA: TGTGCCAGCAGCCTCGAGCCAACCAACTATGGCTACACCTTC
V: TRBV10-2; J: TRBJ1-5; D: .; size: .; length: 18; CDR3: CASSEGRPGSFGNQPQHF; DNA: TGCGCCAGCAGTGAGGGAAGGCCGGGTTCTTTTGGCAATCAGCCCCAGCATTTT
V: TRBV30; J: TRBJ1-1; D: TRBD1; size: .; length: 14; CDR3: CAWSIGQGGTEAFF; DNA: TGTGCCTGGAGTATCGGACAGGGAGGAACTGAAGCTTTCTTT
V: TRBV14; J: TRBJ2-1; D: TRBD2; size: .; length: 14; CDR3: CASSPGLSINEQFF; DNA: TGTGCCAGCAGCCCGGGACTAAGCATCAATGAGCAGTTCTTC
V: TRBV5-6; J: TRBJ1-3; D: .; size: .; length: 13; CDR3: CASSTYSGNTIYF; DNA: TGTGCCAGCAGCACGTACAGCGGAAACACCATATATTTT
V: TRBV7-8; J: TRBJ2-1; D: TRBD1; size: once; length: 19; CDR3: CASSRAGTGGSISYNEQFF; DNA: TGTGCCAGCAGCCGAGCCGGGACAGGGGGCTCTATCTCCTACAATGAGCAGTTCTTC
V: TRBV5-6; J: TRBJ1-1; D: .; size: .; length: 13; CDR3: CASSPGQNTEAFF; DNA: TGTGCCAGCAGCCCGGGACAGAACACTGAAGCTTTCTTT
V: TRBV5-6; J: TRBJ2-3; D: .; size: .; length: 13; CDR3: CASKPSSTDTQYF; DNA: TGTGCCAGCAAGCCCTCCAGCACAGATACGCAGTATTTT
V: TRBV11-3; J: TRBJ2-1; D: .; size: .; length: 17; CDR3: CASSLESAAVPYNEQFF; DNA: TGTGCCAGCAGCTTAGAGTCAGCCGCGGTGCCCTACAATGAGCAGTTCTTC